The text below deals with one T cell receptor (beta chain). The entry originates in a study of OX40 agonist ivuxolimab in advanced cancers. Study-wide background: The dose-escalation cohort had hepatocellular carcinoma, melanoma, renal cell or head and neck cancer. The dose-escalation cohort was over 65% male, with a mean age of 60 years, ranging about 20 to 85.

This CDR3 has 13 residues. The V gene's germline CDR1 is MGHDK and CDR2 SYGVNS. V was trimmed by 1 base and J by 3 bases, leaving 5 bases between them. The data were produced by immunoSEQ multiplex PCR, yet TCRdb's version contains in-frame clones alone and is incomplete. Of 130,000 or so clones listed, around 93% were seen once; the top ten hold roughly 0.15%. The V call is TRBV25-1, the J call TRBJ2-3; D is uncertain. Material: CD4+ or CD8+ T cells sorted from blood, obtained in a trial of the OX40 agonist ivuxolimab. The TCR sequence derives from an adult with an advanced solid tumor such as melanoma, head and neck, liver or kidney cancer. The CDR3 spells CASSESGTDTQYF. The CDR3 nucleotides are TGTGCCAGCAGTGAATCTGGGACAGATACGCAGTATTTT.